These 19 T cell receptor beta chains were sequenced from one sample in a study of beta chain features in type 1 diabetes. Every bit of the isolated RNA underwent reverse transcription, so sequencing read expressed TCRB transcripts. Measured with immunoSEQ multiplex PCR; TCRdb has only the in-frame clones, and not every one. The data show 250,000 or so clones, 25% to 35% seen once. Sequencing used central memory CD4+ T cells from blood. Receptors originate from a man aged 25 to 40 in good health.

The chain combines TRBV23-1 with TRBJ2-7; TRBD2 matches 7 bases. TRBV23-1 is recorded as an ORF, its role being uncertain. V lost 5 bases to trimming and J lost 2 bases; unmatched junction nucleotides: 15. This CDR3 comprises 17 residues. The CDR3 coding sequence is TGCGCCAGCAGTAGGTCGTTCAGAGCGGGAATTACCTACGAGCAGTACTTC. Translated: CASSRSFRAGITYEQYF.

This rearrangement joins TRBV7-2 to TRBJ2-1; D is perhaps TRBD1 (5 bases). CDR3 length: 13 residues. V lost 3 bases, J lost 6 bases, and 9 bases lay in between. The germline V gene encodes CDR1 SGHTA and CDR2 FQGNSA. The CDR3 here is CASSFGHGNEQFF. The CDR3, as DNA: TGTGCCAGCAGCTTCGGACACGGCAATGAGCAGTTCTTC. The full variable domain, with the rest looked up from reference TRBV7-2 and TRBJ2-1, is GAGVSQSPSNKVTEKGKDVELRCDPISGHTALYWYRQSLGQGLEFLIYFQGNSAPDKSGLPSDRFSAERTGGSVSTLTIQRTQQEDSAVYLCASSFGHGNEQFFGPGTRLTVL.

This clone was seen a few times. V gene TRBV29-1 combines with J gene TRBJ1-3; possibly TRBD1 for D (5 bases). The CDR3 length is 13 residues. Trimming removed 2 bases at V and 2 bases at J, with 7 bases between. Looked up from germline, CDR1 is SQVTM and CDR2 is ANQGSEA. CDR3 sequence reads: CSVEKDTGNTIYF. The DNA for the CDR3 is TGCAGCGTTGAAAAGGACACTGGAAACACCATATATTTT.

The sample holds a few counts of this clone. The chain recombines TRBV2 with TRBJ2-5; D unresolved. The assigned J gene may be wrong: the sequence end matches TRBJ2-7 better. Germline V gives CDR1 SNHLY, CDR2 FYNNEI. The CDR3 is 13 residues long. CDR3 in amino acids: CASSGTSKTEQYF. Written as DNA, the CDR3 is TGTGCCAGCAGTGGAACTTCAAAGACCGAGCAGTACTTC.

The V call is TRBV5-1, the J call TRBJ2-1, with TRBD1 identical over 10 bases. V lost 2 bases and J lost 7; bases outside the gene matches: 6. The CDR3 is made up of 15 amino acids. CDR1 is SGHRS and CDR2 is YFSETQ in the germline V gene. The CDR3 bases are TGCGCCAGCAGCTTCGGGACAGGGGCGATGAATGAGCAGTTCTTC. Its protein product is CASSFGTGAMNEQFF.

The chain employs TRBV10-3 and TRBJ1-1; 10 nucleotides match TRBD1. This CDR3 is 15 amino acids long. J gave up 3 bases and V 5 bases, and 6 bases lay outside the gene matches. Germline V lookup: CDR1 ENHRY, CDR2 SYGVKD. CDR3 bases: TGTGCCATCAGTAGACAGGGGGCGAGGGACACTGAAGCTTTCTTT. The encoded protein is CAISRQGARDTEAFF.

This clone was counted at least ten times. The chain uses TRBV15 and TRBJ2-3; no definite D call. The CDR3 length is 17 residues. Looked up from germline, CDR1 is LNHNV and CDR2 is YYDKDF (reference sequence). V was shortened by 0 bases and J by 0 bases, with 13 bases between the two germline ends. The CDR3 DNA sequence: TGTGCCACCAGCAGAGATCATGGAAGTCCTAGCACAGATACGCAGTATTTT. Amino acids: CATSRDHGSPSTDTQYF.

J is TRBJ1-1 and V is TRBV5-4; no clear D gene. The CDR3 contains 12 residues. Trimming took off 3 bases at V and 11 bases at J, with 14 bases between the two ends. Germline V lookup: CDR1 SGHNT, CDR2 YYREEE (reference sequence). Here the CDR3 DNA reads TGTGCCAGCAGCTCTGGACCTTCGGAGGCTTTCTTT. Protein: CASSSGPSEAFF.

This clone was seen only a few times. This chain links TRBV25-1 with TRBJ2-7; TRBD1 is a possible D gene (5 bases). This CDR3 is built from 16 residues. The V end was cut by 7 bases, the J end by 6 bases, with 25 bases between. Germline V gene lookup returns CDR1 MGHDK and CDR2 SYGVNS. The CDR3 spells CASTETSGNDLPEQYF. DNA of the CDR3: TGTGCCAGCACCGAAACCTCAGGGAACGACTTACCCGAGCAGTACTTC.

This rearrangement joins TRBV7-2 to TRBJ2-1; TRBD2 matches at 10 bases. This CDR3 is 16 amino acids long. Germline assignment: CDR1 SGHTA and CDR2 FQGNSA. The ends lost 6 bases at V and 10 bases at J; junction bases unmatched: 15. CDR3 residues: CASRHRTSGDRREQFF. The CDR3 DNA reads TGTGCCAGCAGACATCGGACTAGCGGAGATAGACGAGAGCAGTTCTTC.

The chain is built from TRBV15 and TRBJ1-2; 9 bases map to TRBD1. After removal of 0 bases from V and 1 base from J, the junction contained 3 bases not matched to a gene. The CDR3 has 16 amino acids. The germline gives CDR1 LNHNV, CDR2 YYDKDF (reference sequence). CDR3 in amino acids: CATSRDGTGINYGYTF. Written as DNA, the CDR3 is TGTGCCACCAGCAGAGATGGGACAGGGATTAACTATGGCTACACCTTC.

This clone has only a few counts. This rearrangement joins TRBV30 to TRBJ1-3, with D uncertain. Per germline, CDR1 GTSNPN and CDR2 SVGIG (reference sequence). This CDR3 comprises 16 residues. V was cut by 1 base and J by 0 bases, with 13 bases left in between. In nucleotides, the CDR3 is TGTGCCTGGAGTGGACCCGTTTCCCCCTCTGGAAACACCATATATTTT. This sequence encodes CAWSGPVSPSGNTIYF.

The V call is TRBV14, the J call TRBJ1-6; no clear D. Germline V gene lookup returns CDR1 SGHDN and CDR2 FVKESK. CDR3 length: 15 residues. V lost 4 bases, J lost 9 bases, and 16 bases lay in between. The CDR3 sequence is CASSPWTTRISPLHF. CDR3 bases: TGTGCCAGCAGCCCATGGACCACACGAATTTCACCCCTCCACTTT. The complete variable domain, with remaining parts taken from reference TRBV14 and TRBJ1-6, reads EAGVTQFPSHSVIEKGQTVTLRCDPISGHDNLYWYRRVMGKEIKFLLHFVKESKQDESGMPNNRFLAERTGGTYSTLKVQPAELEDSGVYFCASSPWTTRISPLHFGNGTRLTVT.

CDR3 loop: CASSLLGEETQYF. CDR3 DNA sequence: TGCGCCAGCAGCTTGCTTGGGGAAGAGACCCAGTACTTC. The chain carries TRBV5-1 and TRBJ2-5, with D unresolved. From germline, CDR1 is SGHRS and CDR2 YFSETQ. The CDR3 sequence is 13 residues long. Trimming took off 1 base at V and 3 bases at J, with 7 bases between the two ends.

This clone was recorded many times. J is TRBJ2-1 and V is TRBV4-1; TRBD2 matches 9 bases. The germline V gene encodes CDR1 MGHRA and CDR2 YSYEKL. The V gene end was trimmed by 0 bases and the J gene end by 9 bases; junction bases not matched to a gene: 9. This CDR3 has 16 residues. This chain's CDR3 is CASSQDSGRSLGEQFF. The CDR3 DNA follows: TGCGCCAGCAGCCAAGATAGCGGGAGATCGCTGGGTGAGCAGTTCTTC.

This clone came up a few times. The gene calls are TRBV29-1 and TRBJ2-1; 9 nucleotides match TRBD1. The CDR3 is 13 amino acids. V shed 6 bases, J shed 6 bases, and the junction held 6 bases outside the gene matches. CDR1 is SQVTM, CDR2 ANQGSEA, per germline. The CDR3, as DNA: TGCAGCGTGGCGCCGGGACAGGGCAATGAGCAGTTCTTC. This sequence encodes CSVAPGQGNEQFF.

This clone was counted between two and nine times. V is TRBV18 and J is TRBJ2-1, with D tentatively TRBD1 (5 bases). With 3 bases removed from V and 0 bases from J, the gap between germline ends came to 6 bases. Germline V gene data show CDR1 as KGHSH and CDR2 as LQKENI. This CDR3 is built from 14 residues. The DNA for the CDR3 is TGTGCCAGCTCACCGGGGCTCTCCTACAATGAGCAGTTCTTC. The encoded protein is CASSPGLSYNEQFF.

The V gene is TRBV19, the J gene TRBJ2-7; the D call may be TRBD1 or TRBD2 (5 bases each). CDR3 size: 15 residues. Trimming shortened V by 1 base and J by 3 bases, and 13 bases separated the two germline ends. Germline-derived CDR1 and CDR2 are LNHDA and SQIVND (reference sequence). The CDR3 reads CASSIVGERIYEQYF. CDR3 coding DNA: TGTGCCAGTAGTATAGTAGGGGAGCGGATCTACGAGCAGTACTTC. Combining the CDR3 with reference TRBV19 and TRBJ2-7 gives the whole variable domain DGGITQSPKYLFRKEGQNVTLSCEQNLNHDAMYWYRQDPGQGLRLIYYSQIVNDFQKGDIAEGYSVSREKKESFPLTVTSAQKNPTAFYLCASSIVGERIYEQYFGPGTRLTVT.

The V and J genes are TRBV25-1 and TRBJ2-3, with 9 bases lining up with TRBD2. CDR3 length: 16 residues. V lost 5 bases and J lost 0; bases outside the gene matches: 6. Germline-derived CDR1 and CDR2 are MGHDK and SYGVNS. CDR3 nucleotides: TGTGCCAGCAGTCTTGGACTAGCGCGGAGCACAGATACGCAGTATTTT. Its protein is CASSLGLARSTDTQYF.